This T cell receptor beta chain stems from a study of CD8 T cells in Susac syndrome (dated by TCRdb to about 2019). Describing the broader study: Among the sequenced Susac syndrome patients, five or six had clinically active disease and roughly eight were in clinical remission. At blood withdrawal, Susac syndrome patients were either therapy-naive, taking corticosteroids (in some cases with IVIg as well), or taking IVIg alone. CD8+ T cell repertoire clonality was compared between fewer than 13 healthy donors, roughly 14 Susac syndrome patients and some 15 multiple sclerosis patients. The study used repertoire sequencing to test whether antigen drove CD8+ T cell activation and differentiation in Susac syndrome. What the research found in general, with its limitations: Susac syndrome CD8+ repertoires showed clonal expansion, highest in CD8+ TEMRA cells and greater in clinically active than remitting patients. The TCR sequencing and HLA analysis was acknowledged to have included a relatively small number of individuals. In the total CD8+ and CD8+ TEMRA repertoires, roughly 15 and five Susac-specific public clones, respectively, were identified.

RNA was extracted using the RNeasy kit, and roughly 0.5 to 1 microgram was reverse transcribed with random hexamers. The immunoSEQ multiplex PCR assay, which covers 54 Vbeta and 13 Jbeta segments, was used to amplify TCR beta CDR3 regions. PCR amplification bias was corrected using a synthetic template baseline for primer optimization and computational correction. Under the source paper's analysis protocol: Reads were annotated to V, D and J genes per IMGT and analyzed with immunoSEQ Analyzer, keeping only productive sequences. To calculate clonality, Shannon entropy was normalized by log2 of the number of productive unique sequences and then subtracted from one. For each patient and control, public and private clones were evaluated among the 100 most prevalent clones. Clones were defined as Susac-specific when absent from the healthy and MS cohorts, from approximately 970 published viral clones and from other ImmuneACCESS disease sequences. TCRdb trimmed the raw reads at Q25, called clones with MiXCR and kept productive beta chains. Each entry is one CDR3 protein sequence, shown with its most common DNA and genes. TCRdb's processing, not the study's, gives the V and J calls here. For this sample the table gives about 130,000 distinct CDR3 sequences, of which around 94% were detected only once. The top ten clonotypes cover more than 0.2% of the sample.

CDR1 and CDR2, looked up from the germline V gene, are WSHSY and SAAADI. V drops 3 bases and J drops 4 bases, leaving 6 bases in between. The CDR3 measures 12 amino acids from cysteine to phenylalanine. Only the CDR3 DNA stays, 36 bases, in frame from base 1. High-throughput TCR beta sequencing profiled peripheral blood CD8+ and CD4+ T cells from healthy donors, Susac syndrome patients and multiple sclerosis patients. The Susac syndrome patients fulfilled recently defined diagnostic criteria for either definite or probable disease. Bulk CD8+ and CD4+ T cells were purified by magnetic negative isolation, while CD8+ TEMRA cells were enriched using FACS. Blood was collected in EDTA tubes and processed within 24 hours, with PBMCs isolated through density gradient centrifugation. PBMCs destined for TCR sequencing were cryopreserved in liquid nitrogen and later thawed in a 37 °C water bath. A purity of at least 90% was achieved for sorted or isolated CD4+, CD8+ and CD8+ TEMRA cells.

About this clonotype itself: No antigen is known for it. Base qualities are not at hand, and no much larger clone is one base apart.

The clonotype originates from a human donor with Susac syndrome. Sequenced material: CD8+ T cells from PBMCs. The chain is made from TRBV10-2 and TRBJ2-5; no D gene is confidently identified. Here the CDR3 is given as CASSEGLETQYF. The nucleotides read TGCGCCAGCAGTGAAGGGTTAGAGACCCAGTACTTC.